This passage covers 25 T cell receptor beta chains from one sample sequenced in a study of CD8+ T cells in alopecia areata. cDNA reverse transcribed from extracted RNA served as the sequencing template. Sequenced by immunoSEQ multiplex PCR; TCRdb stores in-frame clones only, minus some. Among approximately 200,000 clones listed, about three fifths were seen once. Treatment: oral pan-JAK inhibitor, 5-10 mg twice daily. The material sequenced was CD4+ T cells sorted from blood, taken at week 24, from a patient treated with tofacitinib. These receptors were taken from a human donor with alopecia areata.

Only a few counts were recorded for this clone. The chain links TRBV19 to TRBJ1-1; TRBD1 matches 8 bases. This CDR3 has 14 amino acids. The germline V gene has CDR1 LNHDA and CDR2 SQIVND (reference sequence). The J segment lost 2 bases and the V segment lost 8 bases, leaving 7 bases of the junction unmatched. In DNA form, the CDR3 reads TGTGCCAGTGGACCGGACAGGGCAAACACTGAAGCTTTCTTT. This codes for CASGPDRANTEAFF.

On this clone itself: At the DNA level, this CDR3 is encoded by other sequences in the same sample as well. The V call is TRBV7-2, the J call TRBJ1-2; tentative D call: TRBD1 (5 bases). V lost 2 bases, J lost 3 bases, and 7 bases lay in between. This CDR3 has 13 residues. Germline CDR1 reads SGHTA; CDR2 reads FQGNSA. The CDR3 region has the DNA TGTGCCAGCAGCTTAAGGGGTGACTATGGCTACACCTTC. Translated: CASSLRGDYGYTF.

The chain has TRBV30 and TRBJ1-4; D gene uncertain. From germline, CDR1 is GTSNPN and CDR2 SVGIG (reference sequence). The CDR3 has 11 residues. V lost 1 base and J lost 8, with 5 bases in between. CDR3 residues: CAWSGGEKLFF. The CDR3 nucleotides read TGTGCCTGGAGTGGTGGGGAAAAACTGTTTTTT.

The chain recombines TRBV5-4 with TRBJ2-2, with TRBD2 matching 11 bases. The CDR3 length is 15 residues. The V gene end was trimmed by 1 base and the J gene end by 6 bases; junction bases not matched to a gene: 2. From germline, CDR1 is SGHNT and CDR2 YYREEE (reference sequence). The CDR3 DNA follows: TGTGCCAGCAGCTTGACTAGCGGGGGTTCCGGGGAGCTGTTTTTT. Protein sequence: CASSLTSGGSGELFF.

This clone turned up a few times. V usage is TRBV5-1 and J usage is TRBJ2-7; 8 bases align to TRBD1. There are 17 residues in the CDR3. The germline V gene encodes CDR1 SGHRS and CDR2 YFSETQ. Trimming took 0 bases from V and 3 from J; bases not matched to a gene: 11. CDR3 coding DNA: TGCGCCAGCAGCTTGGGGGACAGGAGCCTTCACTACTACGAGCAGTACTTC. Translating it yields CASSLGDRSLHYYEQYF.

The chain carries TRBV6-1 and TRBJ2-3, with D unclear. The germline V gene has CDR1 MNHNS and CDR2 SASEGT. The CDR3 consists of 15 residues. The V end was cut by 4 bases, the J end by 1 base, with 12 bases between. The CDR3 reads CASSGQFKRTDTQYF. In DNA form, the CDR3 reads TGTGCCAGCAGTGGGCAGTTCAAACGCACAGATACGCAGTATTTT.

The chain has TRBV5-1 and TRBJ2-7; D is uncertain. Germline V lookup: CDR1 SGHRS, CDR2 YFSETQ. V was clipped by 0 bases and J by 5 bases, with 15 bases between them. The CDR3 sequence is 15 residues long. Here the CDR3 DNA reads TGCGCCAGCAGCTTGGTCTCCCTTCGGATCGACGAGCAGTACTTC. Protein product: CASSLVSLRIDEQYF. Full variable domain (remainder filled in from reference TRBV5-1 and TRBJ2-7): KAGVTQTPRYLIKTRGQQVTLSCSPISGHRSVSWYQQTPGQGLQFLFEYFSETQRNKGNFPGRFSGRQFSNSRSEMNVSTLELGDSALYLCASSLVSLRIDEQYFGPGTRLTVT.

The chain recombines TRBV29-1 with TRBJ1-1; perhaps TRBD1 as D (5 bases). The CDR3 sequence is 13 residues long. CDR1 is SQVTM, CDR2 ANQGSEA, per germline. The V gene lost 4 bases and the J gene lost 4 bases, with 13 bases spanning the gap. Here the CDR3 DNA reads TGCAGCGTTGGAGAGGGGTGGGGCACTGAAGCTTTCTTT. Amino acid sequence: CSVGEGWGTEAFF.

This clone was seen a handful of times. The V call is TRBV6-6, the J call TRBJ2-5; TRBD2 matches 7 bases. After removal of 2 bases from V and 4 bases from J, the junction contained 1 base not matched to a gene. The CDR3 consists of 13 residues. CDR1 and CDR2 from the germline V gene are MNHNY and SVGAGI (reference sequence). CDR3 bases: TGTGCCAGCAGTTACGGGAGGGGAGAGACCCAGTACTTC. Amino acids: CASSYGRGETQYF.

This clone was observed a single time. The rearrangement uses TRBV5-1 and TRBJ2-3; a weak D match, TRBD2 (5 bases). V was shortened by 4 bases and J by 3 bases, with 18 bases between the two germline ends. The CDR3 consists of 16 residues. The V gene's germline CDR1 is SGHRS and CDR2 YFSETQ. Written as DNA, the CDR3 is TGCGCCAGCAGCCCGATCACCCGGGGTCGTACAGATACGCAGTATTTT. It yields the protein CASSPITRGRTDTQYF.

The CDR3 region is CASSFSDPTNYGYTF. CDR3 DNA sequence: TGCGCCAGCAGCTTTTCGGACCCGACTAACTATGGCTACACCTTC. The gene calls are TRBV5-1 and TRBJ1-2; D is unclear. Between the trimmed V and J ends, which lost 2 bases and 0 bases, there was a span of 11 bases. CDR1 SGHRS and CDR2 YFSETQ come from the germline V gene. CDR3 length equals 15 residues.

This clone was recorded a few times. The J gene is TRBJ2-1, the V gene TRBV13; D might be TRBD2 (6 bases). The V gene's germline CDR1 is PRHDT and CDR2 FYEKMQ (reference sequence). V was shortened by 4 bases and J by 7 bases, with 14 bases between the two germline ends. There are 14 residues in the CDR3. CDR3 residues: CASSSPRGANEQFF. DNA for the CDR3: TGTGCCAGCAGCTCCCCGCGCGGGGCGAATGAGCAGTTCTTC.

The chain carries TRBV4-1 and TRBJ2-7; 7 bases fit TRBD1. The CDR3 spans 19 residues. Germline V gives CDR1 MGHRA, CDR2 YSYEKL. V dropped 2 bases and J dropped 2; count of bases not matched to a gene: 18. This CDR3 reads CASSQHTKNAGGHTYEQYF. In DNA form, the CDR3 reads TGCGCCAGCAGCCAACATACCAAGAACGCAGGGGGTCACACCTACGAGCAGTACTTC.

The chain couples TRBV7-6 to TRBJ1-1, with D tentatively TRBD1 (5 bases). V lost 2 bases and J 4 bases, leaving 17 bases between the germline ends. CDR1 and CDR2 from the germline V gene are SGHVS and FNYEAQ. The CDR3 is made up of 16 amino acids. DNA of the CDR3: TGTGCCAGCAGCTTATCATGGAGGGGTGCGTCCACTGAAGCTTTCTTT. This encodes CASSLSWRGASTEAFF.

This clone was seen more than once but under ten times. The chain carries TRBV19 and TRBJ2-1, with D tentatively TRBD1 (6 bases). V shed 7 bases and J shed 6 bases, with 22 bases lying between them. This CDR3 region has 16 residues. Germline V gene data show CDR1 as LNHDA and CDR2 as SQIVND (reference sequence). For the CDR3, the DNA is TGTGCCAGTACTCGCAGGGGTCGGGACACCGGCAATGAGCAGTTCTTC. Protein sequence: CASTRRGRDTGNEQFF.

V gene TRBV2 combines with J gene TRBJ2-1, with D unresolved. The CDR3 is 13 residues long. The V gene's germline CDR1 is SNHLY and CDR2 FYNNEI. Deletions cut 8 bases from V and 0 bases from J, with 8 bases between. CDR3 bases: TGTGCCAGCTTCCGGAGCTCCTACAATGAGCAGTTCTTC. This gives the protein CASFRSSYNEQFF.

This clone was seen a handful of times. This sequence joins TRBV5-4 and TRBJ2-5, with D unresolved. CDR1 is SGHNT and CDR2 is YYREEE in the germline V gene (reference sequence). V was trimmed by 3 bases and J by 4 bases, leaving 10 bases between them. The CDR3 runs to 13 residues. The CDR3 DNA reads TGTGCCAGCAGCTCAGCCCGGTCAGAGACCCAGTACTTC. It encodes CASSSARSETQYF.

This clone was counted ten times or more. The chain has TRBV5-7 and TRBJ2-1, with TRBD2 matching 11 bases. TRBV5-7 is placed among ORFs of uncertain function. CDR3 length: 17 residues. Losses at the gene ends were 0 bases for V and 8 bases for J; bases not matched to a gene: 10. This chain's CDR3 is CASSLVSSGGTAHEQFF. The CDR3 coding sequence is TGTGCCAGCAGCTTGGTGTCTAGCGGGGGGACCGCACATGAGCAGTTCTTC.

The chain combines TRBV7-3 with TRBJ2-1; D is possibly TRBD1 (6 bases). Trimming removed 5 bases at V and 4 bases at J, with 9 bases between. Per germline, CDR1 SGHTA and CDR2 FQGTGA. This CDR3 has 13 residues. CDR3 region: CASSQQGYNEQFF. Here the CDR3 DNA reads TGTGCCAGCAGCCAACAGGGTTACAATGAGCAGTTCTTC. Full variable domain (missing parts from reference TRBV7-3 and TRBJ2-1): GAGVSQTPSNKVTEKGKYVELRCDPISGHTALYWYRQSLGQGPEFLIYFQGTGAADDSGLPNDRFFAVRPEGSVSTLKIQRTERGDSAVYLCASSQQGYNEQFFGPGTRLTVL.

Of note for this clone: Distinct nucleotide sequences in the sample also encode this CDR3. J is TRBJ1-6 and V is TRBV2; D remains unclear. The CDR3 is made up of 11 amino acids. The germline V and J ends were trimmed by 4 bases and 8 bases, with 3 bases remaining between them. Germline assignment: CDR1 SNHLY and CDR2 FYNNEI. The chain's CDR3 is CASSGDSPLHF. Written as DNA, the CDR3 is TGTGCCAGCAGTGGAGATTCACCCCTCCACTTT.

The J gene is TRBJ2-7, the V gene TRBV2; D is tentatively TRBD1 or TRBD2 (5 bases each). With 6 bases removed from V and 3 bases from J, the gap between germline ends came to 12 bases. The CDR3 is 13 residues long. Germline CDR1 and CDR2: SNHLY and FYNNEI. The CDR3 reads CASRRDVDYEQYF. The DNA for the CDR3 is TGTGCCAGCAGGAGGGACGTAGACTACGAGCAGTACTTC.

This rearrangement joins TRBV29-1 to TRBJ1-1, with a weak D call TRBD1 (5 bases). The CDR3 contains 9 residues. Germline CDR1 SQVTM, CDR2 ANQGSEA. Trimming shortened V by 6 bases and J by 10 bases, and 9 bases separated the two germline ends. CDR3 bases: TGCAGCGTCGACAGCGCAGCTTTCTTT. This gives the protein CSVDSAAFF.

This chain links TRBV28 with TRBJ1-1; D gene unclear. The V end was cut by 6 bases, the J end by 5 bases, with 22 bases between. Germline V gene lookup returns CDR1 MDHEN and CDR2 SYDVKM. This CDR3 is built from 16 residues. CDR3 amino acids: CASSLPVVGEVTEAFF. CDR3 in DNA: TGTGCCAGCAGCCTCCCGGTGGTTGGGGAGGTAACTGAAGCTTTCTTT.

This sequence joins TRBV28 and TRBJ2-5; D is ambiguous. The CDR3 is 13 amino acids. Trimming removed 3 bases from V and 5 bases from J, with 10 bases in between. The germline V gene has CDR1 MDHEN and CDR2 SYDVKM. CDR3 loop: CASSFVGRETQYF. DNA of the CDR3: TGTGCCAGCAGTTTCGTAGGCAGGGAGACCCAGTACTTC.

This chain joins TRBV5-1 and TRBJ2-4; D is possibly TRBD1 (5 bases). Trimming removed 1 base at V and 1 base at J, with 12 bases between. This CDR3 comprises 16 residues. Germline V lookup: CDR1 SGHRS, CDR2 YFSETQ. The CDR3 nucleotides are TGCGCCAGCAGCTTGTCAGGGTCAGTGGCCAAAAACATTCAGTACTTC. Protein sequence: CASSLSGSVAKNIQYF.